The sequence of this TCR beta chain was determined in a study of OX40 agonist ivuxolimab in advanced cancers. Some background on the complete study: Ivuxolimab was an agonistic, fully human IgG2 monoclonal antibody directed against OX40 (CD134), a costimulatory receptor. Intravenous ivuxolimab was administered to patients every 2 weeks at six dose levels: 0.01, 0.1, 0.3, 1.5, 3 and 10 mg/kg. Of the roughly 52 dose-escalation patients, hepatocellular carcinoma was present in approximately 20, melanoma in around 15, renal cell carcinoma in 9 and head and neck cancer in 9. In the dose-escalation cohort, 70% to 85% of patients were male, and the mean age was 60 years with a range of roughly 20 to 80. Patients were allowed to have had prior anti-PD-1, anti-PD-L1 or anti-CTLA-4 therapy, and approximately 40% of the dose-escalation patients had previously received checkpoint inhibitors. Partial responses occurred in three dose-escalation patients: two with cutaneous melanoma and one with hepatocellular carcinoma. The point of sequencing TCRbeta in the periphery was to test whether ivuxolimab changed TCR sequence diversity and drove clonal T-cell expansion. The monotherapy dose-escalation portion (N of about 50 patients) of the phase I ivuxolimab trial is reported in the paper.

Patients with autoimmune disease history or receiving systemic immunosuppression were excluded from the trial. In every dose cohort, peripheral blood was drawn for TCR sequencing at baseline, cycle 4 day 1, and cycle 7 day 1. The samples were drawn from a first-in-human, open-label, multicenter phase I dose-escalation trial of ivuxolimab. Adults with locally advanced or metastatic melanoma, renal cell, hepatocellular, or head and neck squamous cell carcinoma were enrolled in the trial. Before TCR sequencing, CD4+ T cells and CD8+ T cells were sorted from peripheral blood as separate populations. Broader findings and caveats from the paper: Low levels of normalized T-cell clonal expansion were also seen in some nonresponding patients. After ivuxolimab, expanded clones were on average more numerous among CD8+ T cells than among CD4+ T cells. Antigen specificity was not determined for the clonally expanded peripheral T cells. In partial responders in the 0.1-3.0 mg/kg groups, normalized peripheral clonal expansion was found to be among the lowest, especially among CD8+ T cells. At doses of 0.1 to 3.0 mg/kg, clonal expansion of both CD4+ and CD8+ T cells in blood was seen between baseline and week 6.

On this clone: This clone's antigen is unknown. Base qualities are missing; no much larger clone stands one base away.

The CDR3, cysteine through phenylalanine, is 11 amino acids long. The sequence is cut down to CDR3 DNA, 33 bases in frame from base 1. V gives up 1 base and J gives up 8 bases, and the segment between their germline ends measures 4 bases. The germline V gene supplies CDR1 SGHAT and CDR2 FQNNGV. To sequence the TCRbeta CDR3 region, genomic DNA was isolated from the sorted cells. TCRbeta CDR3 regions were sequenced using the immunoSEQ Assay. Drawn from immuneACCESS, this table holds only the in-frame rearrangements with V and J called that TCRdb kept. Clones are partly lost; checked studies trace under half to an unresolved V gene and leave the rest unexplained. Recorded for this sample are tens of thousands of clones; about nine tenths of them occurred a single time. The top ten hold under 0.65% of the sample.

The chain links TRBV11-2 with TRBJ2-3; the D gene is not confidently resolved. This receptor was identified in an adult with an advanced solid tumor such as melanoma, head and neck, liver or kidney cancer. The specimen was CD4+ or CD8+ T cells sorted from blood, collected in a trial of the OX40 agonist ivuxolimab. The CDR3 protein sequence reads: CASSLGSTQYF. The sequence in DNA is TGTGCCAGCAGCTTAGGGAGTACGCAGTATTTT. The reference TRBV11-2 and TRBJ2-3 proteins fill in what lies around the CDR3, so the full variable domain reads EAGVAQSPRYKIIEKRQSVAFWCNPISGHATLYWYQQILGQGPKLLIQFQNNGVVDDSQLPKDRFSAERLKGVDSTLKIQPAKLEDSAVYLCASSLGSTQYFGPGTRLTVL.